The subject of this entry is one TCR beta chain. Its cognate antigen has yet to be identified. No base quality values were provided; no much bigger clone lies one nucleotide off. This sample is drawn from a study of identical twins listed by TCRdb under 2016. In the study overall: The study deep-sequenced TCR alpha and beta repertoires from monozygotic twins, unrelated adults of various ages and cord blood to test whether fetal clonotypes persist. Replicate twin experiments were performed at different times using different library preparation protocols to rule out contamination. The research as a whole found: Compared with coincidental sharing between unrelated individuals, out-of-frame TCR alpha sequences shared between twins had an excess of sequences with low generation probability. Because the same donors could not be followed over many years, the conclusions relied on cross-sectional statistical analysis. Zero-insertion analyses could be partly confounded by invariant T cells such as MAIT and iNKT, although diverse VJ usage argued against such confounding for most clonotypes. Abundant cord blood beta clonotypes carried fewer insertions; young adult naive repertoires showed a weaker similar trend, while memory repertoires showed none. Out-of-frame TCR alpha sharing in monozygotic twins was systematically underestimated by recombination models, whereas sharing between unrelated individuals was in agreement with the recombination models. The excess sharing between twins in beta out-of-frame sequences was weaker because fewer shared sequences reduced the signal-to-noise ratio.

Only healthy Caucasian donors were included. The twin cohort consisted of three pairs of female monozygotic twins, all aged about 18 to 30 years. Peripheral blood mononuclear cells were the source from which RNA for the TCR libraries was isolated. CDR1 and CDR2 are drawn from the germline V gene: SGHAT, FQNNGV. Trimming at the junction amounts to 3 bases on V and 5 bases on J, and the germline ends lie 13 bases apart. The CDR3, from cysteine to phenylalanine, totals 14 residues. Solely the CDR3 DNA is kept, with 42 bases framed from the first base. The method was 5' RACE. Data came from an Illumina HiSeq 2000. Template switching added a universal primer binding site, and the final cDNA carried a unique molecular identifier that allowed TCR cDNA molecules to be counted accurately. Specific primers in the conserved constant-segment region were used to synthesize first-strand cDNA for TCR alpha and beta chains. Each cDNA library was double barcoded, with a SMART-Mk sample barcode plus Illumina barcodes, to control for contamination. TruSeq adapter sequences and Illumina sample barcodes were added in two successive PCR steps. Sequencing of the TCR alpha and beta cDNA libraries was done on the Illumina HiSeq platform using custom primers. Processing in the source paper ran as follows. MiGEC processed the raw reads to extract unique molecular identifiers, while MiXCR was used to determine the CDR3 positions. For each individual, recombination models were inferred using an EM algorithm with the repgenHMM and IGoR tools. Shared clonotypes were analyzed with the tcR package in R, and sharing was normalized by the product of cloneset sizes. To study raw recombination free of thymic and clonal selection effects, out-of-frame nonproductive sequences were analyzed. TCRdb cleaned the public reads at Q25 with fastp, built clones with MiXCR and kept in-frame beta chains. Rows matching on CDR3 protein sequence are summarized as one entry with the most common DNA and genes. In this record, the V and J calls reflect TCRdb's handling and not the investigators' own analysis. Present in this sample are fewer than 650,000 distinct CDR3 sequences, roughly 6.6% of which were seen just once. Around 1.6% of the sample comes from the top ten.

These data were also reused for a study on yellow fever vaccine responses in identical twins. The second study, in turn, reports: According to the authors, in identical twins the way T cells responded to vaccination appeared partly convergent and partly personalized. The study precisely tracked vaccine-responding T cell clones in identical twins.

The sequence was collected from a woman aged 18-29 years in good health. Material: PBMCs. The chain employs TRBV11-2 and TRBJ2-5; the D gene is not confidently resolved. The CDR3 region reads CASSLVTIWETQYF. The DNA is TGTGCCAGCAGCTTGGTCACAATATGGGAGACCCAGTACTTC.